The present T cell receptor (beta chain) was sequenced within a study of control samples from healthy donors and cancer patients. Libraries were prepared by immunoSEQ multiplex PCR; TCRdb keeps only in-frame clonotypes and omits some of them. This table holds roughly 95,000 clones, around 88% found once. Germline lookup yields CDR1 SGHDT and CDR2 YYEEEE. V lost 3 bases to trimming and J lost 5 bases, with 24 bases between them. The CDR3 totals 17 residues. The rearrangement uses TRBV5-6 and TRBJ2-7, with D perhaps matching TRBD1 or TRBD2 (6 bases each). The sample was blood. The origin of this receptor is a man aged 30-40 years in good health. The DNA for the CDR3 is TGTGCCAGCAGCTCGGGGGTGGGGCGGACAGTAAATGACGAGCAGTACTTC. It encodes CASSSGVGRTVNDEQYF.